This TCR beta chain emerged from a study of response to subunit inactivated influenza vaccine. About this clonotype itself: Its antigen is currently unknown.

Overall study results and limits: It was the authors' suggestion that each seasonal influenza vaccination recruits few new T cells.

Trimming cost V 4 bases and J 2 bases; bases outside gene matches: 5. This CDR3 is built from 15 residues. TCRdb ran MiXCR on the RT-PCR reads and lists one entry per CDR3 protein. The table includes about 540,000 distinct CDR3 sequences, 20% to 25% detected once. In addition, the sample was reused for a study of T cells expressing NK-cell markers. From that report: 5'RACE template switching with UMIs produced the TCR beta cDNA. TCR beta repertoires came from sorted CD3+CD56+NKG2C+, CD3+CD56+NKG2C- and CD3+CD56-NKG2C+ T cells. These clonotypes also led the CD3+CD56-NKG2C+ fraction in four donors.

This chain links TRBV12-3 or TRBV12-4 with TRBJ2-5, with 9 bases that match TRBD2. This sequence was found in a man aged 50-59 years who received an inactivated influenza vaccine. Sequenced material: CD4+ T cells sorted from PBMCs, taken approximately 13 days after vaccination. The CDR3 region is CASSSLAGKQETQYF. In nucleotides, the CDR3 is TGTGCCAGCAGTTCCCTAGCGGGGAAGCAAGAGACCCAGTACTTC.